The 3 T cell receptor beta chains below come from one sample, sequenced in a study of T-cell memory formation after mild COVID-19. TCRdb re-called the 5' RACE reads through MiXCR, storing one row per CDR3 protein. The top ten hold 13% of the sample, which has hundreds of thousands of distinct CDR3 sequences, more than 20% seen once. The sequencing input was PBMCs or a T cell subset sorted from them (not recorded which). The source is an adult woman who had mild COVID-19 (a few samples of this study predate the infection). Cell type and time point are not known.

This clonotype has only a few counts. The CDR3 loop is CSVGGYYGYTF. DNA of the CDR3: TGCAGCGTCGGGGGCTACTATGGCTACACCTTC. The genes are TRBV29-1 and TRBJ1-2, with D possibly being TRBD1 (6 bases). V lost 6 bases, J lost 3 bases, and 8 bases lay in between. Looked up from germline, CDR1 is SQVTM and CDR2 is ANQGSEA. The CDR3 is 11 residues long.

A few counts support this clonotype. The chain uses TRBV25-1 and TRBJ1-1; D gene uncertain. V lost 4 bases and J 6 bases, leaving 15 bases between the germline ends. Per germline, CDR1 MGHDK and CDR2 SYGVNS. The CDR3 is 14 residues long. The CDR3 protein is CASSAAPGRAEAFF. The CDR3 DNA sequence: TGTGCCAGCAGTGCCGCCCCGGGAAGGGCTGAAGCTTTCTTT.

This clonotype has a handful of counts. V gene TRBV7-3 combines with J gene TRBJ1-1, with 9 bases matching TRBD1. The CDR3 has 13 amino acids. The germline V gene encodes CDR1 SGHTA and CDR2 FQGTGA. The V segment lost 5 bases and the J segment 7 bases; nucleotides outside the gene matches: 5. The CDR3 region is CASSAGTGIEAFF. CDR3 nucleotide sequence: TGTGCCAGCAGCGCCGGGACAGGGATTGAAGCTTTCTTT.